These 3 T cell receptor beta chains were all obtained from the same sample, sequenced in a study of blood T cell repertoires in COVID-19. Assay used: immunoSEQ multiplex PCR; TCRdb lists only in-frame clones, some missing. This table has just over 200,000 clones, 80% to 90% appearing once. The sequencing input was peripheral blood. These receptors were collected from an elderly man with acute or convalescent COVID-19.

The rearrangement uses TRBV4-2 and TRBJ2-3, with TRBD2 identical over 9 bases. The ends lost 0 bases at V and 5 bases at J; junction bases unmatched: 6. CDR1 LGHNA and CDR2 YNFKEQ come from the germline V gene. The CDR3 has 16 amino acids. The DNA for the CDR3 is TGTGCCAGCAGCCAAGAGGGACTAGCAGCGGTAGATACGCAGTATTTT. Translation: CASSQEGLAAVDTQYF.

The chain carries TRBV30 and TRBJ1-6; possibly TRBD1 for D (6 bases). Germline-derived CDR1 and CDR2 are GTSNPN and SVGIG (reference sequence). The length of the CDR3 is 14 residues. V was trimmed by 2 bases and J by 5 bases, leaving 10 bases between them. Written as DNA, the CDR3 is TGTGCCTGGAGTCCCGGACAGAATAATTCACCCCTCCACTTT. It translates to CAWSPGQNNSPLHF.

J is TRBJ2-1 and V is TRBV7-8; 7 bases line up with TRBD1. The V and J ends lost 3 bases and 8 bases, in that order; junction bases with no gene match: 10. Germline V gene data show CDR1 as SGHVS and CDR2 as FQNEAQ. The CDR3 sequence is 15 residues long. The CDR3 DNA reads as TGTGCCAGCAGCTTCCGACAGGGTATGGGGGATGAGCAGTTCTTC. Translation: CASSFRQGMGDEQFF. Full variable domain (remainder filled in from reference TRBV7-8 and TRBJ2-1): GAGVSQSPRYKVAKRGQDVALRCDPISGHVSLFWYQQALGQGPEFLTYFQNEAQLDKSGLPSDRFFAERPEGSVSTLKIQRTQQEDSAVYLCASSFRQGMGDEQFFGPGTRLTVL.